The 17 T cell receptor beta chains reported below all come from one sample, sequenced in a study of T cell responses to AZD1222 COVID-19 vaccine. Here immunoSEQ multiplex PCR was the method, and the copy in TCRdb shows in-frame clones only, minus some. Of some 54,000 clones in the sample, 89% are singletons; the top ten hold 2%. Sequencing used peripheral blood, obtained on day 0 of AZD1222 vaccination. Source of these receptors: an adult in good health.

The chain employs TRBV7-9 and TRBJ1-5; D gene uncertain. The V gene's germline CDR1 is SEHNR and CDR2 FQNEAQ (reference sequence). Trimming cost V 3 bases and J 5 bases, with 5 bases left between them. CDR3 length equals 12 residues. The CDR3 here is CASSFLYQPQHF. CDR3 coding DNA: TGTGCCAGCAGCTTCCTTTATCAGCCCCAGCATTTT.

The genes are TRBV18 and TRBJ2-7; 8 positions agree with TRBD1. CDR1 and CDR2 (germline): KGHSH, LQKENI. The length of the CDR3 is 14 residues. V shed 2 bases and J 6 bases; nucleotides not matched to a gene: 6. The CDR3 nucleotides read TGTGCCAGCTCACCAGGACAGGGTGAGGGCGAGCAGTACTTC. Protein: CASSPGQGEGEQYF.

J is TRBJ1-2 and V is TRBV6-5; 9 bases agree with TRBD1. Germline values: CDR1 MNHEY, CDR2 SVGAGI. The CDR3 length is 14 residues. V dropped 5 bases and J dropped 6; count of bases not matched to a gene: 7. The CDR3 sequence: CASSKQDRGHGYTF. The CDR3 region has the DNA TGTGCCAGCAGTAAACAGGACAGGGGACATGGCTACACCTTC.

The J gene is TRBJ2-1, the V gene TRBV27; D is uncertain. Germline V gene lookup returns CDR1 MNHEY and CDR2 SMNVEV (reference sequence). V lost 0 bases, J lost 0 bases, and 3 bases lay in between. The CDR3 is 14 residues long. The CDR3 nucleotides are TGTGCCAGCAGTTTATCCGCCTCCTACAATGAGCAGTTCTTC. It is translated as CASSLSASYNEQFF.

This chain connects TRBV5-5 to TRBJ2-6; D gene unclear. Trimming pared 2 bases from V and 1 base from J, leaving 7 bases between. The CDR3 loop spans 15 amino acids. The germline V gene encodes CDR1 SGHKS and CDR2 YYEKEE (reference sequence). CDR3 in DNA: TGTGCCAGCAGCTTTGCTGGGTCTGGGGCCAACGTCCTGACTTTC. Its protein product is CASSFAGSGANVLTF.

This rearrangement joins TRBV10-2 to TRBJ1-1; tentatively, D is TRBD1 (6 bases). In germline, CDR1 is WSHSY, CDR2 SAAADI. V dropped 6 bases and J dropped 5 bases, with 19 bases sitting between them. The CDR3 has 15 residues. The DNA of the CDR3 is TGCGCCAGCAGCCCGGGACACTTTGGTGTGACTGAAGCTTTCTTT. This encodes CASSPGHFGVTEAFF.

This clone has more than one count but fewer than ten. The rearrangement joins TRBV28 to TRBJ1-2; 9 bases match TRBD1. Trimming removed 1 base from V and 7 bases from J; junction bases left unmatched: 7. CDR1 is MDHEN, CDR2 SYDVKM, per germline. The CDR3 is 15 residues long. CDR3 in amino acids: CASSLLNRGLRGYTF. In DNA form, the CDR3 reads TGTGCCAGCAGTTTATTAAACAGGGGGCTTCGTGGCTACACCTTC.

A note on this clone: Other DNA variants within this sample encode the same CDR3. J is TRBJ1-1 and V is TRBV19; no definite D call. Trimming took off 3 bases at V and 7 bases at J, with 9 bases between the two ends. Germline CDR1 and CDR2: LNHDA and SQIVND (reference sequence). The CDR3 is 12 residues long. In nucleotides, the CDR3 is TGTGCCAGTAGTATCAGTCGGGGTGAAGCTTTCTTT. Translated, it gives CASSISRGEAFF.

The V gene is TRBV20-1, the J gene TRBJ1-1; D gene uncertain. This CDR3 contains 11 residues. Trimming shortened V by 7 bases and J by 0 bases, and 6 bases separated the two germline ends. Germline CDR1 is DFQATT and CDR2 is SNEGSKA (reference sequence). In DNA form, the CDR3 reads TGCAGTGTTGTCATGAACACTGAAGCTTTCTTT. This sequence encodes CSVVMNTEAFF.

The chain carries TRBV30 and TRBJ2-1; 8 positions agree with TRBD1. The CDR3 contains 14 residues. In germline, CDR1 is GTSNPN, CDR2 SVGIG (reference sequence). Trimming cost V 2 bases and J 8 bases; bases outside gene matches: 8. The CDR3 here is CAWSRDRRIHEQFF. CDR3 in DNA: TGTGCCTGGAGTAGGGACAGGAGGATCCATGAGCAGTTCTTC.

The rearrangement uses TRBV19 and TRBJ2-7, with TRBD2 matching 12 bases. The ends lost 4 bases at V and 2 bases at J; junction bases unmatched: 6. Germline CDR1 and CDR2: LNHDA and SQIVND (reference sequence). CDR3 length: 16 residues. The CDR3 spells CASSTTTSGRTYEQYF. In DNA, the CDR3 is TGTGCCAGTAGTACAACGACTAGCGGGAGAACCTACGAGCAGTACTTC.

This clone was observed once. CDR3 region: CASSSPRQVNEQFF. In nucleotides, the CDR3 is TGTGCCAGCAGTTCCCCTCGACAGGTCAATGAGCAGTTCTTC. This chain links TRBV27 with TRBJ2-1; TRBD1 might be the D (6 bases). The CDR3 length is 14 residues. Trimming pared 4 bases from V and 6 bases from J, leaving 13 bases between. Germline CDR1 reads MNHEY; CDR2 reads SMNVEV (reference sequence).

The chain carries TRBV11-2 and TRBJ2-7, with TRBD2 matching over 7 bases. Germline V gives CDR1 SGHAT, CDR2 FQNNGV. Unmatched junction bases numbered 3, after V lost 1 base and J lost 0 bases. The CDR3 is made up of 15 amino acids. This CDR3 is CASSLGGGSSYEQYF. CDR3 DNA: TGTGCCAGCAGCTTAGGGGGAGGGAGCTCCTACGAGCAGTACTTC.

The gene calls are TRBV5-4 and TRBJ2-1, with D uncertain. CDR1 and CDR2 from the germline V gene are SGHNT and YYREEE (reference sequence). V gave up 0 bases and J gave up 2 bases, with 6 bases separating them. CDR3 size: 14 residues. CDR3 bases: TGTGCCAGCAGCTTGGAACGTACCTACAATGAGCAGTTCTTC. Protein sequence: CASSLERTYNEQFF.

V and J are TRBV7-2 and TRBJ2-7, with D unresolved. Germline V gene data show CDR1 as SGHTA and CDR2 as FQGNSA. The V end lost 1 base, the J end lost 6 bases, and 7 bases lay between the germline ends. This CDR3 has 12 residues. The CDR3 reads CASSLGWSEQYF. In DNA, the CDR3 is TGTGCCAGCAGCTTAGGATGGTCCGAGCAGTACTTC.

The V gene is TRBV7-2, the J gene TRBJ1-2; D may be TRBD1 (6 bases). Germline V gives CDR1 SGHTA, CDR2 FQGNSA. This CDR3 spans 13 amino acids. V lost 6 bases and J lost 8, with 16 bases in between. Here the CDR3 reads CASSPPTGSGYTF. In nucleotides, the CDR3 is TGTGCCAGCAGTCCGCCTACAGGGTCCGGCTACACCTTC.

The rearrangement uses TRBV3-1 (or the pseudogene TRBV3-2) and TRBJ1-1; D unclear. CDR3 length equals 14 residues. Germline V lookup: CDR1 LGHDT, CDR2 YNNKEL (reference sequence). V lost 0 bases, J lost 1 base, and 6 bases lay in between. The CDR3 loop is CASSQDPSNTEAFF. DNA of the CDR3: TGTGCCAGCAGCCAAGACCCGTCGAACACTGAAGCTTTCTTT.